This passage covers 15 T cell receptor beta chains from one sample sequenced in a study of blood T cells in healthy people across ages (dated by TCRdb to between 2015 and 2017). The library was made by 5' RACE. Sequencer: Illumina HiSeq 2500. A second about 7 to 12 cycle PCR used a sample-barcoded 5' primer and a J-beta primer mix. The public reads were reprocessed in TCRdb via fastp at Q25 and MiXCR, keeping in-frame beta chains. Identical CDR3 protein sequences are pooled into one entry, listed with their most common genes and DNA. The sample has around 1.5 million distinct CDR3 sequences on record, roughly 59% of them singletons. The ten biggest clones cover over 5% of the sample. Input material: blood. These receptors originate from a man younger than 35 in good health.

The table lists this clonotype with a few counts. The chain combines TRBV3-1 with TRBJ2-7; 8 bases are shared with TRBD2. The trim removed 2 bases at V and 4 bases at J, leaving 4 bases unmatched. The CDR3 totals 14 residues. Germline V gene sequence: CDR1 LGHDT, CDR2 YNNKEL (reference sequence). CDR3 in DNA: TGTGCCAGCAGCCAATACAGCGGGAGATACGAGCAGTACTTC. This gives the protein CASSQYSGRYEQYF.

The CDR3 DNA reads TGTGCCAGCAGCCAAGGTCCAGGGGCCTCCCGCTATGGCTACACCTTC. Protein product: CASSQGPGASRYGYTF. The J gene is TRBJ1-2, the V gene TRBV3-1; maybe TRBD1 (6 bases). CDR1 LGHDT and CDR2 YNNKEL come from the germline V gene (reference sequence). Trimming took 1 base from V and 4 from J, leaving 16 bases between them. The CDR3 consists of 16 residues.

The chain carries TRBV4-1 and TRBJ1-5; D is unresolved. In germline, CDR1 is MGHRA, CDR2 YSYEKL. CDR3 length: 17 amino acids. The V gene lost 0 bases and the J gene lost 2 bases, with 14 bases spanning the gap. The CDR3 sequence is CASSQDPGGIGNQPQHF. In DNA form, the CDR3 reads TGCGCCAGCAGCCAAGACCCCGGAGGGATCGGCAATCAGCCCCAGCATTTT.

The chain joins TRBV19 to TRBJ2-7; D possibly matches TRBD1 or TRBD2 (5 bases each). The germline V gene encodes CDR1 LNHDA and CDR2 SQIVND (reference sequence). The length of the CDR3 is 12 residues. V lost 7 bases and J 8 bases, leaving 15 bases between the germline ends. CDR3 sequence: CASTDYLGQQYF. The CDR3 DNA follows: TGTGCCAGTACCGACTATTTGGGACAGCAGTACTTC.

This rearrangement joins TRBV10-3 to TRBJ2-1; D not resolved. Germline lookup yields CDR1 ENHRY and CDR2 SYGVKD. This CDR3 comprises 14 residues. The V and J ends lost 3 bases and 5 bases respectively, with 11 bases between them. CDR3 in amino acids: CAISDSRTHNEQFF. CDR3 DNA: TGTGCCATCAGTGACTCGAGGACCCACAATGAGCAGTTCTTC.

This chain links TRBV6-2 or TRBV6-3 with TRBJ2-7; the match to TRBD2 covers 8 bases. In germline, CDR1 is MNHEY, CDR2 SVGEGT. The CDR3 totals 16 residues. V lost 5 bases to trimming and J lost 0 bases; unmatched junction nucleotides: 9. The CDR3 nucleotides read TGTGCCAGCAGTCTTAGTGGGCGGGAGGTCTCCTACGAGCAGTACTTC. Its protein is CASSLSGREVSYEQYF.

The chain is built from TRBV6-5 and TRBJ1-2, with D possibly being TRBD1 (6 bases). The CDR3 totals 12 residues. Trimming cost V 7 bases and J 7 bases, with 13 bases left between them. From germline, CDR1 is MNHEY and CDR2 SVGAGI. The CDR3 sequence: CASTGAGFGYTF. The CDR3 DNA follows: TGTGCCAGCACGGGGGCCGGTTTTGGCTACACCTTC.

This clonotype was counted between two and nine times. The CDR3 reads CASSFYGPTEAFF. The CDR3 DNA is TGTGCCAGCAGCTTCTACGGGCCCACTGAAGCTTTCTTT. The rearrangement links TRBV7-2 to TRBJ1-1, with D uncertain. V was clipped by 3 bases and J by 4 bases, with 9 bases between them. CDR1 and CDR2 (germline): SGHTA, FQGNSA. The CDR3 totals 13 residues.

This clonotype was seen only a few times. The V call is TRBV19, the J call TRBJ2-7, with 10 bases matching TRBD1. Germline loops: CDR1 LNHDA, CDR2 SQIVND (reference sequence). V shed 1 base, J shed 2 bases, and the junction held 2 bases outside the gene matches. This CDR3 comprises 15 residues. The CDR3 DNA sequence: TGTGCCAGTAGTATAGCCGGGACAGGGGCCTACGAGCAGTACTTC. Translation gives CASSIAGTGAYEQYF.

The rearrangement joins TRBV29-1 to TRBJ1-2; TRBD1 aligns across 7 bases. Germline assignment: CDR1 SQVTM and CDR2 ANQGSEA. The CDR3 loop spans 13 amino acids. Germline trimming cut 7 bases from V and 1 base from J; bases unmatched to any gene: 6. The CDR3 coding sequence is TGCAGCGCCCTAGGGACAGTTAACTATGGCTACACCTTC. It yields the protein CSALGTVNYGYTF. The full variable domain, with the rest looked up from reference TRBV29-1 and TRBJ1-2, is SAVISQKPSRDICQRGTSLTIQCQVDSQVTMMFWYRQQPGQSLTLIATANQGSEATYESGFVIDKFPISRPNLTFSTLTVSNMSPEDSSIYLCSALGTVNYGYTFGSGTRLTVV.

The V and J genes are TRBV4-2 and TRBJ2-3, with 10 bases matching TRBD1. Trimming at V came to 0 bases and at J to 5 bases, leaving 8 bases not matched to a gene. Germline CDR1 reads LGHNA; CDR2 reads YNFKEQ. This CDR3 contains 17 residues. The CDR3 reads CASSQDGGTGVVDTQYF. In DNA, the CDR3 is TGTGCCAGCAGCCAAGATGGGGGGACAGGGGTTGTAGATACGCAGTATTTT.

V usage is TRBV4-2 and J usage is TRBJ2-5; 13 bases are shared with TRBD2. The CDR3 covers 18 residues. Germline assignment: CDR1 LGHNA and CDR2 YNFKEQ. V trimming: 2 bases; J trimming: 4 bases; junction bases outside the gene matches: 10. The CDR3 bases are TGTGCCAGCAGCCAATTCACTAGCGGGAGGGCCGTAGCAGAGACCCAGTACTTC. Translation gives CASSQFTSGRAVAETQYF.

The chain uses TRBV5-1 and TRBJ1-1; TRBD1 is a possible D gene (6 bases). Looked up from germline, CDR1 is SGHRS and CDR2 is YFSETQ. The V end was cut by 0 bases, the J end by 5 bases, with 14 bases between. This CDR3 contains 15 residues. CDR3 coding DNA: TGCGCCAGCAGCTTGGCCGGGGGCGAGGGGACTGAAGCTTTCTTT. Protein product: CASSLAGGEGTEAFF.

As concerns this clonotype: One end of the junction fails to match germline, which may point to a read error. The chain is built from TRBV27 and TRBJ2-5; TRBD1 is a possible D gene (5 bases). Germline V CDR1 and CDR2: MNHEY, SMNVEV (reference sequence). The CDR3 is 17 amino acids. CDR3 DNA: TGTGTCAGCAGTCCGACCCTCGGACATACCCCTGAGGAGACCCAGTACTTC. It is translated as CVSSPTLGHTPEETQYF.

CDR3 amino acids: CASSPFAGQEYEQYF. CDR3 nucleotides: TGTGCCAGCAGTCCCTTTGCCGGACAGGAGTACGAGCAGTACTTC. This chain connects TRBV25-1 to TRBJ2-7, with 7 bases matching TRBD1. Per germline, CDR1 MGHDK and CDR2 SYGVNS. The CDR3 totals 15 residues. V shed 5 bases and J 4 bases; nucleotides not matched to a gene: 11.